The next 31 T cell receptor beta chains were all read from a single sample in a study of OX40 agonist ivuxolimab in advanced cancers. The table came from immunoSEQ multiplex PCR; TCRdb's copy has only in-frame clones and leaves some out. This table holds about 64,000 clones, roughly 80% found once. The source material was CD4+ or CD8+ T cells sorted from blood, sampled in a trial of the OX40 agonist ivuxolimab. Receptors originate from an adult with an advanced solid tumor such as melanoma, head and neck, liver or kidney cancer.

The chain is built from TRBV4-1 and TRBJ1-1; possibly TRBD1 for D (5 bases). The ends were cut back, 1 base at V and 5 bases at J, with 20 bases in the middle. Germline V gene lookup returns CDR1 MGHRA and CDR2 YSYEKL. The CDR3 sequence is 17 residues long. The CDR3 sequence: CASSQVGVMGRRTEAFF. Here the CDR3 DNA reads TGCGCCAGCAGCCAAGTGGGGGTGATGGGGAGGAGAACTGAAGCTTTCTTT.

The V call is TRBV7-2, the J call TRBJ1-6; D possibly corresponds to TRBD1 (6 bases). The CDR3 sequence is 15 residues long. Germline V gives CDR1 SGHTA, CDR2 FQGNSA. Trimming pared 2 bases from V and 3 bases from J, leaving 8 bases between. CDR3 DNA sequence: TGTGCCAGCAGCTTATGGGGACACTATAATTCACCCCTCCACTTT. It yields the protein CASSLWGHYNSPLHF. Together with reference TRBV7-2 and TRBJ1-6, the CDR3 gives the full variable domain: GAGVSQSPSNKVTEKGKDVELRCDPISGHTALYWYRQSLGQGLEFLIYFQGNSAPDKSGLPSDRFSAERTGGSVSTLTIQRTQQEDSAVYLCASSLWGHYNSPLHFGNGTRLTVT.

The CDR3 nucleotides are TGCAGCGTTGAAGACGCGGTGGTCAGAGATGGCTACACCTTC. Its protein is CSVEDAVVRDGYTF. V and J are TRBV29-1 and TRBJ1-2; unclear D gene. V gave up 0 bases and J gave up 6 bases, with 14 bases separating them. The CDR3 runs to 14 residues. Germline V gene sequence: CDR1 SQVTM, CDR2 ANQGSEA.

CDR3 residues: CASSPPEGTTINTEAFF. The CDR3 nucleotides are TGTGCCAGCTCACCACCGGAGGGGACCACCATTAACACTGAAGCTTTCTTT. This chain links TRBV18 with TRBJ1-1; the D gene is possibly TRBD1 (5 bases). The CDR3 loop spans 17 amino acids. Per the germline V gene, CDR1 is KGHSH and CDR2 is LQKENI. V was clipped by 0 bases and J by 2 bases, with 16 bases between them.

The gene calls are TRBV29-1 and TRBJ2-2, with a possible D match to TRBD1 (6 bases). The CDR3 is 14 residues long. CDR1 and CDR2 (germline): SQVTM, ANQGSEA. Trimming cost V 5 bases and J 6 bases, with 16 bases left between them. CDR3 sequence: CSVTENRVSGELFF. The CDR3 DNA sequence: TGCAGCGTTACCGAGAACAGGGTTTCCGGGGAGCTGTTTTTT.

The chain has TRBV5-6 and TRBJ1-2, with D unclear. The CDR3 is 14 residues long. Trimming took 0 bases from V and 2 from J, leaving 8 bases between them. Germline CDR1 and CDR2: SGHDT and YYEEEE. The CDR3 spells CASSLVSVNYGYTF. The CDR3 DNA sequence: TGTGCCAGCAGCTTGGTGTCGGTAAACTATGGCTACACCTTC.

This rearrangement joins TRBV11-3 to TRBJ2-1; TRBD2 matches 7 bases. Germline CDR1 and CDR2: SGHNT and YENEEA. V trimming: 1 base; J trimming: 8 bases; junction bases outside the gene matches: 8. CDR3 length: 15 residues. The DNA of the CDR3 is TGTGCCAGCAGCTTAGTTCTCCTAGCGGCCCATGAGCAGTTCTTC. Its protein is CASSLVLLAAHEQFF.

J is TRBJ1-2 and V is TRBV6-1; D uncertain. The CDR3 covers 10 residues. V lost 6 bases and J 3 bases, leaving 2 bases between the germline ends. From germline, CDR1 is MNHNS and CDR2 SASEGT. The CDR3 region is CASRDYGYTF. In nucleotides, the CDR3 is TGTGCCAGCAGGGACTATGGCTACACCTTC.

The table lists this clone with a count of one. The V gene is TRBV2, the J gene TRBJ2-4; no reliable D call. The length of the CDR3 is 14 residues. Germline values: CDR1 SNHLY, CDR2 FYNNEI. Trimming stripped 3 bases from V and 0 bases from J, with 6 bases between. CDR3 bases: TGTGCCAGCAGTGAGTTTCTAGCCAAAAACATTCAGTACTTC. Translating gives CASSEFLAKNIQYF.

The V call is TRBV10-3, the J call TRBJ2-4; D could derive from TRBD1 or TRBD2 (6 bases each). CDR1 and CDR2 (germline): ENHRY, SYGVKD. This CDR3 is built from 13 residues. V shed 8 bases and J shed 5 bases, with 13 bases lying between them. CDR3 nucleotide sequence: TGTGCCATCCGCGGGGACACAGAAAACATTCAGTACTTC. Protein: CAIRGDTENIQYF.

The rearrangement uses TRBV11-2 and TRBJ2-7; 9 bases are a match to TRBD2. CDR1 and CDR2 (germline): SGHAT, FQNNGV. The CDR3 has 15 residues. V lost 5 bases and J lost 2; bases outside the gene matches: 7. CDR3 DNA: TGTGCCAGCAGCCACATTGGCGGGAGGGCCTACGAGCAGTACTTC. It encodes CASSHIGGRAYEQYF.

CDR3: CAISERASGSLSYEQYF. The CDR3 DNA is TGTGCCATCAGTGAGCGGGCTAGCGGGAGCCTCTCCTACGAGCAGTACTTC. This sequence joins TRBV10-3 and TRBJ2-7; 10 bases are shared with TRBD2. This CDR3 region has 17 residues. Germline trimming cut 2 bases from V and 0 bases from J; bases unmatched to any gene: 7. Per germline, CDR1 ENHRY and CDR2 SYGVKD.

CDR3 sequence reads: CASRNLGDTQYF. The DNA of the CDR3 is TGTGCCAGTAGAAACTTGGGCGATACGCAGTATTTT. The rearrangement joins TRBV19 to TRBJ2-3, with unresolved D. CDR1 and CDR2 (germline): LNHDA, SQIVND (reference sequence). V was clipped by 6 bases and J by 6 bases, with 10 bases between them. The CDR3 totals 12 residues.

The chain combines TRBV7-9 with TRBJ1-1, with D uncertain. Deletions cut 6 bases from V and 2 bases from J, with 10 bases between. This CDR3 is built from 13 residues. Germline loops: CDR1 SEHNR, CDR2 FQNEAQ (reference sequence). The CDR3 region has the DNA TGTGCCAGCAGTCCAGAAATAAACACTGAAGCTTTCTTT. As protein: CASSPEINTEAFF.

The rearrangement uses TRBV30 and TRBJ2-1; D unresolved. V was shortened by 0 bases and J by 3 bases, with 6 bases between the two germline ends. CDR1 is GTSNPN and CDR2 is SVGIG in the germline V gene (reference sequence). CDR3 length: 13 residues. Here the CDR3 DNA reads TGTGCCTGGAGTGTTAATAACTACAATGAGCAGTTCTTC. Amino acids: CAWSVNNYNEQFF.

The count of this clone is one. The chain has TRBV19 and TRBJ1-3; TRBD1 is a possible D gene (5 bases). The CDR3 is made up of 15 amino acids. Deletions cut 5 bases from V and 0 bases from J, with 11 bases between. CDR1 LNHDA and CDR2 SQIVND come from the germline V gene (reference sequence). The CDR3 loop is CASSQNRISGNTIYF. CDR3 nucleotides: TGTGCCAGTAGTCAAAACAGGATCTCTGGAAACACCATATATTTT.

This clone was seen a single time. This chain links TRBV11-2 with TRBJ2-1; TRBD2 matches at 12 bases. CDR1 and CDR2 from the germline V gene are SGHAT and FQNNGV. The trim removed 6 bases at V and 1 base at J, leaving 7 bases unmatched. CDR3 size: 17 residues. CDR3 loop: CASRYLAGGRSYNEQFF. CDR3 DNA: TGTGCCAGCAGGTATCTAGCGGGAGGGCGGTCCTACAATGAGCAGTTCTTC.

CDR3 region: CASSFPVGTSATGELFF. The CDR3 bases are TGTGCCAGCAGTTTCCCAGTCGGGACTAGCGCCACCGGGGAGCTGTTTTTT. The rearrangement joins TRBV28 to TRBJ2-2, with 10 nucleotides matching TRBD2. After removal of 3 bases from V and 4 bases from J, the junction contained 8 bases not matched to a gene. The germline V gene has CDR1 MDHEN and CDR2 SYDVKM. The CDR3 runs 17 residues. The full variable domain, in which reference TRBV28 and TRBJ2-2 provide the parts outside the CDR3, is DVKVTQSSRYLVKRTGEKVFLECVQDMDHENMFWYRQDPGLGLRLIYFSYDVKMKEKGDIPEGYSVSREKKERFSLILESASTNQTSMYLCASSFPVGTSATGELFFGEGSRLTVL.

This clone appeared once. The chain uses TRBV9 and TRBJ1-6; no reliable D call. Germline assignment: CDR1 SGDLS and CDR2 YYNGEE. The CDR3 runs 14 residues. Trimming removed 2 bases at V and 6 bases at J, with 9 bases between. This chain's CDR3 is CASSVSTPNSPLHF. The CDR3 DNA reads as TGTGCCAGCAGCGTCTCGACCCCTAATTCACCCCTCCACTTT.

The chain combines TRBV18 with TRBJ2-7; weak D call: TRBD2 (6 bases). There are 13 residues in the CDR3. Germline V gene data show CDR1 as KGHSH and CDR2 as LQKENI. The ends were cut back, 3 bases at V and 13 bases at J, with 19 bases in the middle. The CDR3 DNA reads TGTGCCAGCTCACCGGAGGGCGGTGGAGGTCGTTACTTC. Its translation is CASSPEGGGGRYF.

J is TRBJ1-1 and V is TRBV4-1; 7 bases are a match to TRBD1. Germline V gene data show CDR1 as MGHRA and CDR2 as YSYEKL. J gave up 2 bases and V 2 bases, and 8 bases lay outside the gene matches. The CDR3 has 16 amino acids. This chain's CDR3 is CASSQPLGTANTEAFF. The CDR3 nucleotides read TGCGCCAGCAGCCAACCCCTGGGGACAGCAAACACTGAAGCTTTCTTT.

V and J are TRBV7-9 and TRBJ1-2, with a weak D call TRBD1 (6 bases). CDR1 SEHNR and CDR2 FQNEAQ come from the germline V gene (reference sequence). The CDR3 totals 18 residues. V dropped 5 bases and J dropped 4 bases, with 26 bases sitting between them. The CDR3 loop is CASSLSLRTAPRGYGYTF. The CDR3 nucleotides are TGTGCCAGCAGCCTTAGTCTCCGGACAGCACCACGGGGCTATGGCTACACCTTC. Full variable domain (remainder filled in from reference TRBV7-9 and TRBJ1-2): DTGVSQNPRHKITKRGQNVTFRCDPISEHNRLYWYRQTLGQGPEFLTYFQNEAQLEKSRLLSDRFSAERPKGSFSTLEIQRTEQGDSAMYLCASSLSLRTAPRGYGYTFGSGTRLTVV.

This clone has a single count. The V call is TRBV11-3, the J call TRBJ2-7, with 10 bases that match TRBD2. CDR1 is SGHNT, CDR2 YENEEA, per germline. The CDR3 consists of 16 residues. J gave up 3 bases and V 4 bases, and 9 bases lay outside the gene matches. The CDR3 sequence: CASSSGSGTSVYEQYF. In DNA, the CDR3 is TGTGCCAGCAGCTCTGGATCCGGGACTAGCGTCTACGAGCAGTACTTC.

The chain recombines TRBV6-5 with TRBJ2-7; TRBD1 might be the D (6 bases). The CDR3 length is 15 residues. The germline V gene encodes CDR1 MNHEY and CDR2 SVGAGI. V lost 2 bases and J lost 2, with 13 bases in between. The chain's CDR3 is CASSYTGTPPYEQYF. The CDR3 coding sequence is TGTGCCAGCAGTTACACCGGGACACCTCCCTACGAGCAGTACTTC.

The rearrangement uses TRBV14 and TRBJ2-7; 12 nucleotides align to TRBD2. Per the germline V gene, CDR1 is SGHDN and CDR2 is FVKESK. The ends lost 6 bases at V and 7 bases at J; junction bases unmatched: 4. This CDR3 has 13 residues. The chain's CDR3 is CASRLAGGREQYF. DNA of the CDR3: TGTGCCAGCAGGCTAGCGGGGGGGCGAGAGCAGTACTTC.

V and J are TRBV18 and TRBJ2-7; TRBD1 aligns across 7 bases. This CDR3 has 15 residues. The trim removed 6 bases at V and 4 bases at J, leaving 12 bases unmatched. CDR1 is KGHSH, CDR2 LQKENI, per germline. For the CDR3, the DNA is TGTGCCAGCTCCAGGGACAGTCCGGCGCTATACGAGCAGTACTTC. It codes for CASSRDSPALYEQYF. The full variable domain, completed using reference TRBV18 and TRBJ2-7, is NAGVMQNPRHLVRRRGQEARLRCSPMKGHSHVYWYRQLPEEGLKFMVYLQKENIIDESGMPKERFSAEFPKEGPSILRIQQVVRGDSAAYFCASSRDSPALYEQYFGPGTRLTVT.

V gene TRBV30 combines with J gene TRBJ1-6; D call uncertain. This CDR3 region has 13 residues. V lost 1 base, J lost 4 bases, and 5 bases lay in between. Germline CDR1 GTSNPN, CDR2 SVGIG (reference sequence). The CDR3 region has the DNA TGTGCCTGGAGTGCTAGTTATAATTCACCCCTCCACTTT. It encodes CAWSASYNSPLHF.

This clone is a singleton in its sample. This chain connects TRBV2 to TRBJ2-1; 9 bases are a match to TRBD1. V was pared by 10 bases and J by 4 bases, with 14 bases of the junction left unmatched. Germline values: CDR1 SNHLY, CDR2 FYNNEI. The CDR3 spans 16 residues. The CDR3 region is CAKNRDRVSIYNEQFF. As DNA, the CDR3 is TGTGCCAAAAACCGGGACAGGGTTTCGATATACAATGAGCAGTTCTTC. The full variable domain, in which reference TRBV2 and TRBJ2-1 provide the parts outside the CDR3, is EPEVTQTPSHQVTQMGQEVILRCVPISNHLYFYWYRQILGQKVEFLVSFYNNEISEKSEIFDDQFSVERPDGSNFTLKIRSTKLEDSAMYFCAKNRDRVSIYNEQFFGPGTRLTVL.

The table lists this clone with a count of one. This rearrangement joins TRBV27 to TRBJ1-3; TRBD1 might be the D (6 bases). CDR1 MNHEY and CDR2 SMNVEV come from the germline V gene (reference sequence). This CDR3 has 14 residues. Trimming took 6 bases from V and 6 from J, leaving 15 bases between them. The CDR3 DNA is TGTGCCAGCAGACCAGGGGCCGTACAAAACACCATATATTTT. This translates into CASRPGAVQNTIYF.

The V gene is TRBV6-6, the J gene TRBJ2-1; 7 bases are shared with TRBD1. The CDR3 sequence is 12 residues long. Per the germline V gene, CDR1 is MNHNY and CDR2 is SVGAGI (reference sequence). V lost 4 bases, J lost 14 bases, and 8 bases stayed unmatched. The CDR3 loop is CASSSPAGQEFF. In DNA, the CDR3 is TGTGCCAGCAGTTCCCCGGCCGGACAGGAGTTCTTC.

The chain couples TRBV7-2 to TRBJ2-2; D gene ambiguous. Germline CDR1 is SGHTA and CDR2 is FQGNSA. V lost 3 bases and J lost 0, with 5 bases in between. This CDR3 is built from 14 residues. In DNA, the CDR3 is TGTGCCAGCAGCTTCGCCGCGAACACCGGGGAGCTGTTTTTT. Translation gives CASSFAANTGELFF.